This T cell receptor beta chain is from a study of OX40 agonist ivuxolimab in advanced cancers. Germline V lookup: CDR1 WNHNN, CDR2 SYGVQD (reference sequence). Trimming shortened V by 2 bases and J by 6 bases, and 8 bases separated the two germline ends. The length of the CDR3 is 12 residues. Clones were read by immunoSEQ multiplex PCR, and TCRdb kept only the in-frame ones, dropping some. The table includes 30,000 to 35,000 clones, approximately 91% detected once. The sequencing here drew on CD4+ or CD8+ T cells sorted from blood, taken in a trial of the OX40 agonist ivuxolimab. V is TRBV10-1 and J is TRBJ2-7; D ambiguous. The clonotype was recovered from an adult with an advanced solid tumor such as melanoma, head and neck, liver or kidney cancer. CDR3 sequence reads: CASSEGVGEQYF. CDR3 in DNA: TGCGCCAGCAGTGAGGGGGTCGGCGAGCAGTACTTC.